A single count supports the clone carrying this T cell receptor (beta chain). After removal of 7 bases from V and 4 bases from J, the junction contained 9 bases not matched to a gene. Per the germline V gene, CDR1 is MNHEY and CDR2 is SMNVEV (reference sequence). This CDR3 is 15 amino acids long. The sample belongs to a study of blood T cell repertoires in COVID-19. About the research overall: T cells, B-cell-depleted T cells, or PBMCs supplied cDNA or gDNA.

Under the authors' procedure: How many nucleated cells were present was estimated from reference gene primer amplification. Using immunoSEQ multiplex PCR, the repertoire was profiled, and TCRdb retains in-frame clones only, with some absent. That table is the source of V, J and clone size, and D and trimming were worked out from the DNA. The table includes roughly 160,000 clones, around 83% detected once. Input material: peripheral blood. The clonotype originates from an older woman who had recovered from COVID-19. The chain joins TRBV27 to TRBJ1-4; TRBD1 agrees at 7 bases. In nucleotides, the CDR3 is TGTGCCAGCACCCCGACCGGGACAGTTAATGAAAAACTGTTTTTT. Translated: CASTPTGTVNEKLFF.